This T cell receptor beta chain was sequenced in a study of blood T cell repertoires in COVID-19. Study context: Italy, Spain and the United States were the sources of the convalescent and acute COVID-19 samples. T cells, B-cell-depleted T cells, or PBMCs provided the cDNA or gDNA that served as material.

In the original processing: Counts of nucleated cells, estimated from reference gene primer amplification, were obtained. The method was immunoSEQ multiplex PCR; TCRdb's version includes in-frame clones alone and lacks a portion of them. V and J calls and clone size come straight from that table; D and trimming were deduced from the DNA. The sample lists roughly 300,000 clones, almost 85% occurring once. V dropped 0 bases and J dropped 5; count of bases not matched to a gene: 5. Germline CDR1 is MGHRA and CDR2 is YSYEKL. This CDR3 spans 17 amino acids. The chain carries TRBV4-1 and TRBJ1-6, with 9 bases fitting TRBD1. The sample comprised peripheral blood. This clonotype originated in a human donor in a cohort sampled during active COVID-19. The chain's CDR3 is CASSQEVQGANNSPLHF. The CDR3 nucleotides read TGCGCCAGCAGCCAAGAGGTACAGGGGGCGAATAATTCACCCCTCCACTTT.